This T cell receptor (beta chain) was identified during a study of cytotoxic CD8 clonotypes in ibrutinib-treated CLL. In the study overall: Included were some eleven relapsed/refractory and roughly 15 treatment-naive patients, of whom fewer than 18 were IGHV unmutated.

Measured with immunoSEQ multiplex PCR; TCRdb has only the in-frame clones, and not every one. Counted here are hundreds of thousands of clones, 79% occurring once; the ten biggest clones make up about 10%. A note on this clone: The antigen remains undetermined.

Between the trimmed V and J ends, which lost 3 bases and 5 bases, there was a span of 11 bases. Germline V gives CDR1 SGHKS, CDR2 YYEKEE (reference sequence). The CDR3 consists of 13 residues. About 2 micrograms of genomic DNA, which was extracted from cryopreserved PBMCs, served as the material used for the TCR beta libraries. Findings and caveats of the study: Baseline clonality exceeded age-matched healthy donors and tracked circulating CD8+ T-cell counts. Increased clonality at ibrutinib response gave way to a return toward baseline at progression.

This clonotype was sampled from a human donor with chronic lymphocytic leukemia. The starting material was PBMCs, obtained after 12 months of ibrutinib treatment. The chain couples TRBV5-5 to TRBJ2-5; TRBD2 is a possible D gene (5 bases). The CDR3 DNA sequence: TGTGCCAGCAGCTACCCGGCGGGTGAGACCCAGTACTTC. As protein: CASSYPAGETQYF.